These 24 T cell receptor beta chains share one sample of origin, sequenced in a study of cytomegalovirus exposure and HLA in healthy donors. The PCR contained 60 Vbeta and 13 Jbeta primers. Sequenced by immunoSEQ multiplex PCR; TCRdb stores in-frame clones only, minus some. This table holds under 150,000 clones, roughly 80% found once. The sample taken for sequencing was PBMCs. The origin of the receptors is a woman under 40 in good health and CMV-seropositive.

The chain recombines TRBV29-1 with TRBJ2-1, with 7 bases fitting TRBD1. The CDR3 is 12 amino acids. Trimming cost V 3 bases and J 12 bases; bases outside gene matches: 8. The germline CDR1 and CDR2 sequences are SQVTM and ANQGSEA. The CDR3 nucleotides are TGCAGCGTTGATGACAGGGCCCTCGGGCAGTTCTTC. This translates into CSVDDRALGQFF.

The CDR3 DNA reads as TGTGCCAGCACCCCAGGGACAGCCAATCAGCCCCAGCATTTT. This translates into CASTPGTANQPQHF. The rearrangement uses TRBV2 and TRBJ1-5; TRBD1 matches at 7 bases. V was pared by 7 bases and J by 3 bases, with 6 bases of the junction left unmatched. This CDR3 spans 14 amino acids. Germline V gene lookup returns CDR1 SNHLY and CDR2 FYNNEI.

J is TRBJ1-1 and V is TRBV6-5; D unclear. Germline CDR1 is MNHEY and CDR2 is SVGAGI. The CDR3 sequence is 13 residues long. V was pared by 5 bases and J by 7 bases, with 14 bases between. As DNA, the CDR3 is TGTGCCAGCAGTCCCTCGGGGTCGGGTGAAGCTTTCTTT. Translated: CASSPSGSGEAFF.

The chain combines TRBV7-8 with TRBJ2-7; 10 nucleotides align to TRBD2. V was pared by 4 bases and J by 2 bases, with 5 bases of the junction left unmatched. There are 15 residues in the CDR3. Looked up from germline, CDR1 is SGHVS and CDR2 is FQNEAQ. DNA of the CDR3: TGTGCCAGCAGCTGGTTAGCGGGAGGCCCCTACGAGCAGTACTTC. Protein product: CASSWLAGGPYEQYF.

The V and J genes are TRBV6-6 and TRBJ1-4; 10 bases agree with TRBD1. Germline V lookup: CDR1 MNHNY, CDR2 SVGAGI (reference sequence). Unmatched junction bases numbered 2, after V lost 6 bases and J lost 13 bases. CDR3 size: 11 residues. The CDR3 loop is CASSGDRGLFF. As DNA, the CDR3 is TGTGCCAGCAGCGGGGACAGGGGACTGTTTTTT.

This sequence joins TRBV11-3 and TRBJ2-1, with 8 bases aligning to TRBD2. The CDR3 consists of 16 residues. With V trimmed by 4 bases and J by 4 bases, 9 bases remained unmatched. Germline V lookup: CDR1 SGHNT, CDR2 YENEEA. The CDR3 is CASSSLAGGDYNEQFF. As DNA, the CDR3 is TGTGCCAGCAGCTCCCTAGCGGGCGGGGATTACAATGAGCAGTTCTTC.

This clone came up a few times. The chain joins TRBV27 to TRBJ1-5; tentative D call: TRBD1 (5 bases). The CDR3 contains 13 residues. Trimming left V 0 bases short and J 11 bases short, with 11 bases between. The V gene's germline CDR1 is MNHEY and CDR2 SMNVEV (reference sequence). The chain's CDR3 is CASSLSWGGAQHF. The CDR3 DNA reads TGTGCCAGCAGTTTATCGTGGGGGGGGGCCCAGCATTTT.

The J gene is TRBJ2-1, the V gene TRBV7-2, with 10 bases aligning to TRBD2. Germline V gene lookup returns CDR1 SGHTA and CDR2 FQGNSA. CDR3 length: 14 amino acids. The trim removed 8 bases at V and 5 bases at J, leaving 6 bases unmatched. Here the CDR3 reads CASRTLAGDNEQFF. The CDR3 nucleotides read TGTGCCAGCCGTACCCTAGCGGGGGACAATGAGCAGTTCTTC.

The chain couples TRBV7-3 to TRBJ2-1; no clear D gene. Looked up from germline, CDR1 is SGHTA and CDR2 is FQGTGA. V lost 1 base and J 8 bases, leaving 15 bases between the germline ends. This CDR3 spans 15 amino acids. This CDR3 is CASSLMTAGSDEQFF. The CDR3 coding sequence is TGTGCCAGCAGCTTAATGACGGCAGGTTCCGATGAGCAGTTCTTC.

The chain combines TRBV30 with TRBJ2-2; 7 nucleotides align to TRBD1. CDR1 is GTSNPN, CDR2 SVGIG, per germline (reference sequence). This CDR3 contains 14 residues. V gave up 8 bases and J gave up 5 bases; unmatched junction bases: 11. CDR3 residues: CAGDREEWTGELFF. The CDR3 DNA reads TGTGCCGGAGACAGGGAAGAATGGACCGGGGAGCTGTTTTTT.

As to this clone: An end of the junction does not agree with germline; a read error may underlie this. The rearrangement uses TRBV7-7 and TRBJ1-5; D may be TRBD1 (5 bases). This CDR3 contains 16 residues. Germline V gives CDR1 SSHAT, CDR2 FNYEAQ (reference sequence). CDR3 nucleotides: TGTGCTAGCAGCTTAGTATTAGGGGCAGGGAATCAGCCCCAGCATTTT. It codes for CASSLVLGAGNQPQHF.

The table lists this clone with a few counts. The chain links TRBV6-1 to TRBJ2-1, with 8 bases aligning to TRBD1. The V gene's germline CDR1 is MNHNS and CDR2 SASEGT. J gave up 3 bases and V 2 bases, and 6 bases lay outside the gene matches. The CDR3 runs 16 residues. CDR3 loop: CASSEKQGVGYNEQFF. The CDR3 DNA reads TGTGCCAGCAGTGAAAAACAGGGGGTGGGCTACAATGAGCAGTTCTTC.

This clone showed up just a few times. DNA for the CDR3: TGTGCCAGCAGTTTTGGACAGTCCTACGAGCAGTACTTC. As protein: CASSFGQSYEQYF. The V and J genes are TRBV27 and TRBJ2-7; a possible D gene is TRBD1 (6 bases). The CDR3 is 13 amino acids. Trimming left V 3 bases short and J 1 base short, with 7 bases between. Germline CDR1 is MNHEY and CDR2 is SMNVEV (reference sequence).

This clone was found a few times. This sequence joins TRBV15 and TRBJ1-5; D is ambiguous. Trimming removed 1 base at V and 6 bases at J, with 4 bases between. CDR1 is LNHNV and CDR2 is YYDKDF in the germline V gene (reference sequence). The CDR3 sequence is 12 residues long. CDR3 DNA: TGTGCCACCAGCAGAGCAGGTCAGCCCCAGCATTTT. It is translated as CATSRAGQPQHF. Drawing the rest from reference TRBV15 and TRBJ1-5, the complete variable domain is DAMVIQNPRYQVTQFGKPVTLSCSQTLNHNVMYWYQQKSSQAPKLLFHYYDKDFNNEADTPDNFQSRRPNTSFCFLDIRSPGLGDTAMYLCATSRAGQPQHFGDGTRLSIL.

The chain has TRBV9 and TRBJ1-2; 8 bases match TRBD1. The germline V gene has CDR1 SGDLS and CDR2 YYNGEE. The ends lost 4 bases at V and 11 bases at J; junction bases unmatched: 10. The CDR3 covers 13 residues. The CDR3 region is CASSPSGQGWYTF. The DNA of the CDR3 is TGTGCCAGCAGCCCCTCCGGACAGGGATGGTACACCTTC. Full variable domain (missing parts from reference TRBV9 and TRBJ1-2): DSGVTQTPKHLITATGQRVTLRCSPRSGDLSVYWYQQSLDQGLQFLIQYYNGEERAKGNILERFSAQQFPDLHSELNLSSLELGDSALYFCASSPSGQGWYTFGSGTRLTVV.

J is TRBJ2-1 and V is TRBV5-4; TRBD2 aligns across 8 bases. With V trimmed by 1 base and J by 7 bases, 4 bases remained unmatched. CDR3 length: 14 amino acids. CDR1 and CDR2 from the germline V gene are SGHNT and YYREEE (reference sequence). CDR3 in amino acids: CASSLYGGANEQFF. DNA for the CDR3: TGTGCCAGCAGCTTGTACGGGGGGGCAAATGAGCAGTTCTTC. Using reference TRBV5-4 and TRBJ2-1 for the parts outside the CDR3, the full variable domain is ETGVTQSPTHLIKTRGQQVTLRCSSQSGHNTVSWYQQALGQGPQFIFQYYREEENGRGNFPPRFSGLQFPNYSSELNVNALELDDSALYLCASSLYGGANEQFFGPGTRLTVL.

The chain combines TRBV7-3 with TRBJ2-2, with D possibly matching TRBD2 (6 bases). CDR1 and CDR2 from the germline V gene are SGHTA and FQGTGA. CDR3 length equals 15 residues. The germline V and J ends were trimmed by 4 bases and 4 bases, with 13 bases remaining between them. DNA for the CDR3: TGTGCCAGCAGCTCCAGACCCGGGGGCACCGGGGAGCTGTTTTTT. This encodes CASSSRPGGTGELFF.

This clone was seen a handful of times. V gene TRBV5-5 combines with J gene TRBJ2-5; TRBD1 agrees at 9 bases. CDR3 size: 17 residues. V was clipped by 2 bases and J by 1 base; unmatched bases: 9. Germline CDR1 is SGHKS and CDR2 is YYEKEE (reference sequence). CDR3 residues: CASSFGSTGGFQETQYF. The CDR3 coding sequence is TGTGCCAGCAGCTTCGGTTCTACAGGGGGCTTCCAAGAGACCCAGTACTTC.

The chain links TRBV10-3 to TRBJ2-1; 9 nucleotides agree with TRBD1. CDR1 and CDR2 from the germline V gene are ENHRY and SYGVKD. This CDR3 comprises 14 residues. J lost 9 bases, V lost 6 bases, and 9 bases had no gene match. The DNA for the CDR3 is TGTGCCATCAGCCGGGACAGGGTGGGAAGTGAGCAGTTCTTC. Protein: CAISRDRVGSEQFF.

This clone was found a few times. This sample includes further DNA sequences coding for the same CDR3. The chain employs TRBV2 and TRBJ2-7, with a tentative D call TRBD2 (5 bases). This CDR3 spans 13 amino acids. Germline V gives CDR1 SNHLY, CDR2 FYNNEI. The CDR3 sequence: CSSKQKAAYEQYF. The CDR3 region has the DNA TGTTCTAGCAAGCAGAAGGCGGCATACGAGCAGTACTTC.

The V gene is TRBV4-2, the J gene TRBJ2-3, with TRBD2 matching 10 bases. The V and J ends lost 0 bases and 0 bases, in that order; junction bases with no gene match: 15. Per the germline V gene, CDR1 is LGHNA and CDR2 is YNFKEQ. This CDR3 region has 21 residues. The CDR3 DNA reads TGTGCCAGCAGCCAAGATCTAGGGCTAGCGGGGGAATTGCCTAGCACAGATACGCAGTATTTT. This encodes CASSQDLGLAGELPSTDTQYF.

In its sample, this clone was seen once. The genes are TRBV6-5 and TRBJ1-3; TRBD1 is a possible D gene (6 bases). This CDR3 spans 14 amino acids. Trimming left V 5 bases short and J 7 bases short, with 15 bases between. Germline CDR1 and CDR2: MNHEY and SVGAGI. The CDR3: CASSTSGTWNTIYF. The CDR3, as DNA: TGTGCCAGCAGTACCTCCGGGACATGGAACACCATATATTTT.

Worth noting for this clone: The sample carries other DNA sequences with the same CDR3. The chain carries TRBV27 and TRBJ2-3, with 8 bases lining up with TRBD2. CDR1 and CDR2 from the germline V gene are MNHEY and SMNVEV (reference sequence). Trimming cost V 6 bases and J 2 bases; bases outside gene matches: 13. The CDR3 totals 17 residues. CDR3 protein: CASRSTLLADYTDTQYF. The CDR3 DNA reads TGTGCCAGCAGGAGCACGTTACTAGCGGATTACACAGATACGCAGTATTTT.

This clone was counted only a few times. The chain employs TRBV11-3 and TRBJ2-7; D unresolved. The germline V gene has CDR1 SGHNT and CDR2 YENEEA. This CDR3 is 13 amino acids long. Trimming left V 2 bases short and J 5 bases short, with 10 bases between. The CDR3 loop is CASSLLDWDEQYF. Written as DNA, the CDR3 is TGTGCCAGCAGCTTATTAGACTGGGACGAGCAGTACTTC. The entire variable domain, with the rest obtained from reference TRBV11-3 and TRBJ2-7, is as follows: EAGVVQSPRYKIIEKKQPVAFWCNPISGHNTLYWYLQNLGQGPELLIRYENEEAVDDSQLPKDRFSAERLKGVDSTLKIQPAELGDSAVYLCASSLLDWDEQYFGPGTRLTVT.